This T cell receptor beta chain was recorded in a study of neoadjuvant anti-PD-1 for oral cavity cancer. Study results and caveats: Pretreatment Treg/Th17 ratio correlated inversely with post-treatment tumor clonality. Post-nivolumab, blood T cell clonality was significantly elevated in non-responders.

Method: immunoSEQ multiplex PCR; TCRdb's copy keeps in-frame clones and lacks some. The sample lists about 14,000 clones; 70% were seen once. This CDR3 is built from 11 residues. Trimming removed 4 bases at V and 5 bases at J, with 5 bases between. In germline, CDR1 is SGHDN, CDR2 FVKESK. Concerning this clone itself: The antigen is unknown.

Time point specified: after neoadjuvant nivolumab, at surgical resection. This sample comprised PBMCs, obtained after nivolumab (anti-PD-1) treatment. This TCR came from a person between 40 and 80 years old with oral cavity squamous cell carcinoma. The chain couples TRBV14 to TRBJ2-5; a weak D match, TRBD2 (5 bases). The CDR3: CASSPGETQYF. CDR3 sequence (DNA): TGTGCCAGCAGCCCGGGGGAGACCCAGTACTTC.